The 4 T cell receptor beta chains given below trace back to one sample, sequenced in a study of shared clonotypes between healthy human individuals. Method: immunoSEQ multiplex PCR; TCRdb's copy keeps in-frame clones and lacks some. The table lists about 2 million clones, about 95% of them singletons. Specimen: naive CD4+ T cells sorted from blood. Subset denoted: CD45RA+ positively selected. Every receptor here comes from a man in his late teens or twenties in good health.

The genes are TRBV18 and TRBJ2-1, with 12 bases matching TRBD2. CDR1 and CDR2 (germline): KGHSH, LQKENI. The CDR3 loop spans 19 amino acids. The V segment lost 0 bases and the J segment 0 bases; nucleotides outside the gene matches: 6. The CDR3 is CASSPPGTSGLSSYNEQFF. Here the CDR3 DNA reads TGTGCCAGCTCACCACCGGGGACTAGCGGGTTAAGCTCCTACAATGAGCAGTTCTTC. Using reference TRBV18 and TRBJ2-1 for the parts outside the CDR3, the full variable domain is NAGVMQNPRHLVRRRGQEARLRCSPMKGHSHVYWYRQLPEEGLKFMVYLQKENIIDESGMPKERFSAEFPKEGPSILRIQQVVRGDSAAYFCASSPPGTSGLSSYNEQFFGPGTRLTVL.

A note on this clone: Additional DNA sequences in this sample encode the identical CDR3. The rearrangement links TRBV5-6 to TRBJ2-7; the D is unclear. Germline-derived CDR1 and CDR2 are SGHDT and YYEEEE. Trimming removed 3 bases at V and 4 bases at J, with 8 bases between. The CDR3 covers 12 residues. The CDR3 here is CASSYLRYEQYF. The CDR3 nucleotides read TGTGCCAGCAGCTACCTTCGGTACGAGCAGTACTTC.

The CDR3 protein is CASSSSGNNQPQHF. In DNA, the CDR3 is TGTGCCAGTAGTTCCTCAGGTAACAATCAGCCCCAGCATTTT. The V gene is TRBV19, the J gene TRBJ1-5; no clear D. CDR1 is LNHDA and CDR2 is SQIVND in the germline V gene (reference sequence). The CDR3 covers 14 residues. V dropped 5 bases and J dropped 3 bases, with 11 bases sitting between them.

For this clone: Distinct nucleotide sequences in the sample also encode this CDR3. This chain uses TRBV11-2 with TRBJ1-6, with D uncertain. The ends were cut back, 3 bases at V and 6 bases at J, with 3 bases in the middle. In germline, CDR1 is SGHAT, CDR2 FQNNGV. CDR3 length: 12 amino acids. This chain's CDR3 is CASSLSNSPLHF. The DNA of the CDR3 is TGTGCCAGCAGCTTGAGTAATTCACCCCTCCACTTT.